A few counts support the clone carrying this T cell receptor (beta chain). No antigen is known for it. TCRdb re-derived calls from the 5' RACE reads in MiXCR, one entry per CDR3 protein. This sample yields about 490,000 distinct CDR3 sequences, of which 12% to 15% are seen a single time; about 0.4% belongs to the top ten. These data are taken from a study of identical twins. Notes on the study in general: Beta clonotypes that were abundant in cord blood contained fewer insertions, a pattern absent from memory repertoires.

V lost 5 bases to trimming and J lost 6 bases, with 11 bases between them. Germline V gene sequence: CDR1 MNHEY, CDR2 SVGAGI. CDR3 size: 13 residues. In addition, the sample was reused for a study of yellow fever vaccine responses in identical twins.

The rearrangement links TRBV6-5 to TRBJ1-5; D may be TRBD1 (6 bases). The sequenced material came from CD4+ T cells sorted from blood. The clonotype was recovered from a young woman in good health. The CDR3 is CASSRNRAQPQHF. The DNA for the CDR3 is TGTGCCAGCAGTCGGAACAGGGCTCAGCCCCAGCATTTT.